This T cell receptor beta chain comes out of a study of T cell repertoires in ileal Crohn's disease. Study as a whole: All patients had surgery for stricturing (61%) or penetrating (approximately 39%) disease.

The data were produced by immunoSEQ multiplex PCR, yet TCRdb's version contains in-frame clones alone and is incomplete. The sample comprises 25,000 to 30,000 clones, about 81% of which are singletons, and about 6% rests with the top ten. Study-wide results and caveats: High-frequency clones were more common in sorted CD8 than CD4 cells. Active smokers at surgery had more clonal expansions than non-smokers.

Adults with ileal or ileocolonic Crohn's disease and an indication for resection were eligible. Of note for this clone: The target antigen is unknown.

The TCR was taken from an adult with Crohn's disease. The sequenced sample was ileal tissue.

CDR3 sequence: CASSELAGRDTQYF. The CDR3 bases are TGCGCCAGCAGCGAACTAGCGGGGCGAGATACGCAGTATTTT. The chain carries TRBV4-3 and TRBJ2-3, with TRBD2 matching 10 bases. Germline CDR1 LGHNA, CDR2 YSLEER. The length of the CDR3 is 14 residues. V lost 5 bases, J lost 5 bases, and 4 bases stayed unmatched.